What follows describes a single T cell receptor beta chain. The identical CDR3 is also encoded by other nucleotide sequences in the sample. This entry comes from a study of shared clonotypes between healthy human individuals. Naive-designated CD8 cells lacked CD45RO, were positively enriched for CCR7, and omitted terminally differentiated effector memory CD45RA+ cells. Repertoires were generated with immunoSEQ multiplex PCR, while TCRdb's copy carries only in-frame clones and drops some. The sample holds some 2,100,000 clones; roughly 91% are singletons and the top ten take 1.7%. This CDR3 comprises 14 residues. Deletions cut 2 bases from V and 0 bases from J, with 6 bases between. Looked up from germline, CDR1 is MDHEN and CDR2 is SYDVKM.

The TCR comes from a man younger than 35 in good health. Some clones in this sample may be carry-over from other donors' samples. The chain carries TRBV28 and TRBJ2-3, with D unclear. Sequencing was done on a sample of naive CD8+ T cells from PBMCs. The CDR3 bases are TGTGCCAGCAGTTTAGCAGGTAGCACAGATACGCAGTATTTT. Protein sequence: CASSLAGSTDTQYF.